The 4 T cell receptor beta chains below were found in one sample sequenced in a study of CD8 T cells in ankylosing spondylitis. TCRdb analysed the 5' RACE reads with MiXCR anew, one entry per CDR3 protein. The sample shows 250,000 to 400,000 distinct CDR3 sequences, under 14% of them seen only once. The specimen was blood, either unsorted or a sorted T cell fraction (not recorded which). These receptor sequences come from a female donor with ankylosing spondylitis or in good health (not recorded which).

This clonotype was recorded a few times. The V call is TRBV5-1, the J call TRBJ2-5, with TRBD2 as a possible D gene (5 bases). This CDR3 has 13 residues. V lost 5 bases to trimming and J lost 0 bases, with 8 bases between them. The germline CDR1 and CDR2 sequences are SGHRS and YFSETQ. CDR3 region: CASRTGNQETQYF. In nucleotides, the CDR3 is TGCGCCAGCAGGACGGGAAACCAAGAGACCCAGTACTTC.

This clonotype came up many times. This rearrangement joins TRBV6-1 to TRBJ1-5; D gene uncertain. With 7 bases removed from V and 0 bases from J, the gap between germline ends came to 10 bases. Germline V lookup: CDR1 MNHNS, CDR2 SASEGT. CDR3 length: 14 amino acids. The CDR3 reads CASIESNSNQPQHF. The CDR3 DNA reads TGTGCCAGCATCGAGAGTAATAGCAATCAGCCCCAGCATTTT.

Ten or more counts support this clonotype. This rearrangement joins TRBV6-2 or TRBV6-3 to TRBJ2-1; a weak D match, TRBD2 (5 bases). The V and J ends lost 0 bases and 6 bases respectively, with 27 bases between them. Germline CDR1 is MNHEY and CDR2 is SVGEGT. The CDR3 sequence is 20 residues long. The CDR3 DNA reads as TGTGCCAGCAGTTACTCAGCCCAGACGAGTGGGAGCGCGGTATCCAATGAGCAGTTCTTC. This sequence encodes CASSYSAQTSGSAVSNEQFF.

The V call is TRBV21-1, the J call TRBJ2-5; the table calls TRBD2, which could not be checked here. TRBV21-1 is reported as a pseudogene. The CDR3 spans 16 residues. CDR3 sequence (DNA): TGTGCCAGCAGGATAGCGGGAGTGGGAGTCCAAGAGACCCAGTACTTC. Translating it yields CASRIAGVGVQETQYF.